This TCR beta chain was captured in a study of blood T cells in healthy people across ages. The overall study: Template switching recovered approximately one barcoded beta molecule for every two T cells. Broader study findings: Long-lived donors carried more naive CD4+ cells and greater diversity than aged donors. Possibly, changes in expanded clonotypes were confounded because donor CMV status was unknown.

To note about this clonotype: Its antigen is unknown.

The CDR3 runs 14 residues. The V gene's germline CDR1 is MNHNS and CDR2 SASEGT. V lost 7 bases, J lost 5 bases, and 15 bases lay in between. With a J-beta primer mix and a sample-barcoded 5' primer, a second PCR ran about 7 to 12 cycles. Each cDNA molecule was tagged by a template-switch adaptor that had 12 random nucleotides. TCRdb used MiXCR to reprocess the 5' RACE reads, holding one entry per CDR3 protein. The sample holds 600,000 to 1,000,000 distinct CDR3 sequences, roughly 60% seen once. The TCR sequence derives from a man younger than 40 in good health. Sequenced sample: blood. The V gene is TRBV6-1, the J gene TRBJ2-4; the D call may be TRBD1 or TRBD2 (5 bases each). CDR3 protein: CASTVMGRENIQYF. CDR3 bases: TGTGCCAGCACCGTGATGGGACGGGAAAACATTCAGTACTTC.